The next 6 T cell receptor beta chains were all read from a single sample in a study of Ad26.COV2.S vaccination and SARS-CoV-2 variants. Sequencing used immunoSEQ multiplex PCR; TCRdb keeps in-frame clones, though not all of them. The repertoire holds 450,000 to 550,000 clones, with nearly 90% as singletons. Documented treatment: some 20 received Ad26.COV2.S at low or high dose, single or two shots; 5 received placebo; per-sample allocation not given. Samples were taken on day 63 after the first vaccine or placebo injection. The sample consisted of peripheral blood, taken in a trial of Ad26.COV2.S vaccine versus placebo. The receptors shown here come from a person between 18 and 60 years old who received the Ad26.COV2.S COVID-19 vaccine or a placebo.

This clone turned up a few times. This sequence joins TRBV27 and TRBJ2-5; TRBD2 aligns across 11 bases. With 5 bases clipped from V and 7 bases from J, the junction kept 9 bases outside the gene matches. Germline V gene lookup returns CDR1 MNHEY and CDR2 SMNVEV (reference sequence). The CDR3 spans 15 residues. CDR3 nucleotide sequence: TGTGCCAGCAGTATCCTAGCGGGAGGTGACGGGACCCAGTACTTC. It codes for CASSILAGGDGTQYF.

V is TRBV5-1 and J is TRBJ1-4, with a weak D call TRBD1 (5 bases). CDR1 and CDR2 (germline): SGHRS, YFSETQ. CDR3 length: 15 amino acids. V was cut by 4 bases and J by 8 bases, with 18 bases left in between. The DNA for the CDR3 is TGCGCCAGCAGCGGCCAGGACAACCCAGGGGAAAAACTGTTTTTT. Encoded protein: CASSGQDNPGEKLFF.

V usage is TRBV5-8 and J usage is TRBJ2-5, with D uncertain. Germline CDR1 is SGHTS and CDR2 is YDEGEE. The CDR3 is 12 residues long. V lost 5 bases, J lost 5 bases, and 10 bases lay in between. CDR3 amino acids: CASSPTRETQYF. CDR3 nucleotides: TGTGCCAGCAGTCCTACGCGGGAGACCCAGTACTTC.

The chain joins TRBV15 to TRBJ2-3, with 7 bases lining up with TRBD2. Per germline, CDR1 LNHNV and CDR2 YYDKDF (reference sequence). Trimming at V came to 5 bases and at J to 0 bases, leaving 8 bases not matched to a gene. This CDR3 region has 16 residues. Here the CDR3 reads CATSRGRQRSTDTQYF. The CDR3 bases are TGTGCCACCAGCCGCGGGAGACAGAGAAGCACAGATACGCAGTATTTT. Looking up the rest from reference TRBV15 and TRBJ2-3 gives the full variable domain: DAMVIQNPRYQVTQFGKPVTLSCSQTLNHNVMYWYQQKSSQAPKLLFHYYDKDFNNEADTPDNFQSRRPNTSFCFLDIRSPGLGDTAMYLCATSRGRQRSTDTQYFGPGTRLTVL.

In its sample, this clone was seen once. This sequence joins TRBV7-6 and TRBJ2-5; D perhaps matches TRBD2 (6 bases). CDR3 length equals 15 residues. V gave up 0 bases and J gave up 2 bases, with 10 bases separating them. Looked up from germline, CDR1 is SGHVS and CDR2 is FNYEAQ. CDR3 DNA sequence: TGTGCCAGCAGCTTAGCCGCGGCGGGGCAAGAGACCCAGTACTTC. Residues: CASSLAAAGQETQYF.

This CDR3 is CASSLFRLGRNTIYF. CDR3 coding DNA: TGTGCCAGCAGTTTATTTCGCTTGGGTCGAAACACCATATATTTT. The chain links TRBV6-2 or TRBV6-3 to TRBJ1-3, with D uncertain. CDR1 MNHEY and CDR2 SVGEGT come from the germline V gene. Trimming cost V 4 bases and J 5 bases, with 15 bases left between them. The CDR3 sequence is 15 residues long.